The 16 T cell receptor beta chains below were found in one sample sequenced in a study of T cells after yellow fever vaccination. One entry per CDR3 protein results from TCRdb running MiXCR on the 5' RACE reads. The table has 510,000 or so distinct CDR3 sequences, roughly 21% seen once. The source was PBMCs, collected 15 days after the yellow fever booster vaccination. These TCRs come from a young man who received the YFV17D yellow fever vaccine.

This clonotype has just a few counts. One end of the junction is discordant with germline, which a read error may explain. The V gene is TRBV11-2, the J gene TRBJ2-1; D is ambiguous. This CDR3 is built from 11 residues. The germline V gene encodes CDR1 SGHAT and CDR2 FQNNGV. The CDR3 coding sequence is TGTGCCAGCAGCTTAGATCGGAACGTACAATTC. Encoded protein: CASSLDRNVQF. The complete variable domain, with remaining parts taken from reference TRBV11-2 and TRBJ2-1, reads EAGVAQSPRYKIIEKRQSVAFWCNPISGHATLYWYQQILGQGPKLLIQFQNNGVVDDSQLPKDRFSAERLKGVDSTLKIQPAKLEDSAVYLCASSLDRNVQFGPGTRLTVL.

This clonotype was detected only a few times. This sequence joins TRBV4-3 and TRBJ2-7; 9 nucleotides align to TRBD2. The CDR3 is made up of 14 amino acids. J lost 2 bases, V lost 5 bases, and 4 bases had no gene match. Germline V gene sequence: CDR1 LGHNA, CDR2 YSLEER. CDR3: CASSVLAGPYEQYF. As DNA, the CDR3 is TGCGCCAGCAGCGTTCTAGCGGGACCCTACGAGCAGTACTTC.

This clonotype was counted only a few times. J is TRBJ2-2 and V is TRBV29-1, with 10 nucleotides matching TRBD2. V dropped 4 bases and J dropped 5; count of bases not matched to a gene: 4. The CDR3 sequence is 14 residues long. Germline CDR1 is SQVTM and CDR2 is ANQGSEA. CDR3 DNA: TGCAGCGTTGGTCCACTAGCGGGGACCGGGGAGCTGTTTTTT. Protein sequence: CSVGPLAGTGELFF.

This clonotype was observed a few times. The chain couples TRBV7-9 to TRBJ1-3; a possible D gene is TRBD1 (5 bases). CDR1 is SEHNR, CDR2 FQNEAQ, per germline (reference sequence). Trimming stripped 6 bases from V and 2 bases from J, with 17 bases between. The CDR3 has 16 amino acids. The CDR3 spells CASSPTGTTPGNTIYF. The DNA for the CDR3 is TGTGCCAGCAGTCCAACCGGGACGACCCCTGGAAACACCATATATTTT.

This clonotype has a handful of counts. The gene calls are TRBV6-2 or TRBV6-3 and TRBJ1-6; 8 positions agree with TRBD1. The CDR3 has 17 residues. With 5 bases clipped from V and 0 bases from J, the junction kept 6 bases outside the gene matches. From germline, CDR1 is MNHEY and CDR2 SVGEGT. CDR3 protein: CASSLRTGSSYNSPLHF. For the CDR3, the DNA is TGTGCCAGCAGTCTCCGGACAGGGAGCTCCTATAATTCACCCCTCCACTTT.

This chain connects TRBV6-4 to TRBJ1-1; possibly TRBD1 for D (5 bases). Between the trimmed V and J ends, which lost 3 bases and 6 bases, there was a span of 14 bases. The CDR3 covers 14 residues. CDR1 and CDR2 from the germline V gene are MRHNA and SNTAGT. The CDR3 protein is CASSERQGRAEAFF. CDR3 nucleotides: TGTGCCAGCAGTGAAAGGCAGGGTCGCGCTGAAGCTTTCTTT.

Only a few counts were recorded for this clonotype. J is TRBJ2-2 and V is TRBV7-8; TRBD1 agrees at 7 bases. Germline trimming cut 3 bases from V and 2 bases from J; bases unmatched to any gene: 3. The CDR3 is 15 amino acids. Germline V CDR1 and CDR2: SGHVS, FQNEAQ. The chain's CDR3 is CASSFRTGNTGELFF. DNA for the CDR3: TGTGCCAGCAGCTTTCGGACAGGAAACACCGGGGAGCTGTTTTTT.

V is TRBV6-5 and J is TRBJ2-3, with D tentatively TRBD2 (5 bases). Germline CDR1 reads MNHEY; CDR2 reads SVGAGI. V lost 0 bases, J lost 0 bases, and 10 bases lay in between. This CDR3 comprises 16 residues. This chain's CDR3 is CASSYSPPGSTDTQYF. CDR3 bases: TGTGCCAGCAGTTACTCCCCGCCGGGGAGCACAGATACGCAGTATTTT.

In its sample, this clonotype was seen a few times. CDR3 nucleotide sequence: TGTGCCAGCATGGATAGCGTCTACGAGCAGTACTTC. It codes for CASMDSVYEQYF. V and J are TRBV6-2 or TRBV6-3 and TRBJ2-7, with D perhaps matching TRBD2 (5 bases). Trimming removed 7 bases from V and 3 bases from J, with 10 bases in between. Germline CDR1 MNHEY, CDR2 SVGEGT. CDR3 size: 12 residues.

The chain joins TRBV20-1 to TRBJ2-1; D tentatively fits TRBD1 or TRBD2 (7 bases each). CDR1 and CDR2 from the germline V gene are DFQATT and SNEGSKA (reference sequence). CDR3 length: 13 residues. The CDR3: CSAWDYRGNEQFF. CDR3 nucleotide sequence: TGCAGCGCGTGGGACTACAGGGGAAATGAGCAGTTCTTC.

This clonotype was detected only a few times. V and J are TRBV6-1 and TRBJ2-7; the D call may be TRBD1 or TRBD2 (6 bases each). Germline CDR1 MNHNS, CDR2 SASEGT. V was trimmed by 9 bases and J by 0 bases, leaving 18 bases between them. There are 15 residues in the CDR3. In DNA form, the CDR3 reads TGTGCCAGACTCCCCCGGGGGACACCCTCCTACGAGCAGTACTTC. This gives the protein CARLPRGTPSYEQYF.

The DNA for the CDR3 is TGCAGTGCTAGCGGGCAGCTTACCTCCTACGAGCAGTACTTC. This sequence encodes CSASGQLTSYEQYF. The chain joins TRBV20-1 to TRBJ2-7; no clear D gene. Trimming took 3 bases from V and 0 from J, leaving 12 bases between them. The CDR3 runs to 14 residues. From germline, CDR1 is DFQATT and CDR2 SNEGSKA (reference sequence).

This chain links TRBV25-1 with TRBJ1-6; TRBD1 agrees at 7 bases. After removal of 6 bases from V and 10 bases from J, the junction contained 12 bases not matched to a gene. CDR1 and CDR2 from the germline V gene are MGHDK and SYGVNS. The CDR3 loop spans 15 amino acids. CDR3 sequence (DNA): TGTGCCAGCAGACCCCCGGGACAGTTGAAATCACCCCTCCACTTT. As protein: CASRPPGQLKSPLHF.

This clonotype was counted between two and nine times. CDR3 nucleotides: TGTGCCAGCCCGCCGACAGACTACGAGCAGTACTTC. Its protein product is CASPPTDYEQYF. This chain links TRBV21-1 with TRBJ2-7; TRBD1, the D gene given by the table, was not confirmed from the DNA. TRBV21-1 is assigned pseudogene status. This CDR3 contains 12 residues.

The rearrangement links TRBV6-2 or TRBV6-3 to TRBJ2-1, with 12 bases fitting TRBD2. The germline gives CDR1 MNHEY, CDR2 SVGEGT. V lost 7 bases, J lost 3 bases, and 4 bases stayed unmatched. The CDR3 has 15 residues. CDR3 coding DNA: TGTGCCAGCACCATGGGACTAGCGGGCTACAATGAGCAGTTCTTC. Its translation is CASTMGLAGYNEQFF.

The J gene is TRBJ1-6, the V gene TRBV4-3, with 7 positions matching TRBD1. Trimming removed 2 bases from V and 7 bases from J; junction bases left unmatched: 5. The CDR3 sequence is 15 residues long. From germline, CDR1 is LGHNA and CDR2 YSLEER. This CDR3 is CASSQQGDWNSPLHF. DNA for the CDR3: TGCGCCAGCAGCCAACAGGGGGATTGGAATTCACCCCTCCACTTT.